The entry below gives a single T cell receptor beta chain sequence along with its context. Its antigen remains unidentified. The sample is drawn from a study of T cell responses to AZD1222 COVID-19 vaccine. For the study at large: The study pooled second doses at about 4 or about 12 weeks.

Profiling relied on immunoSEQ multiplex PCR, and the TCRdb table lists in-frame clones only, not all of them. The top ten clones hold more than 15% of a sample with around 100,000 clones, around 87% of them seen once. V shed 3 bases, J shed 3 bases, and the junction held 4 bases outside the gene matches. CDR3 length: 14 residues. Germline V lookup: CDR1 DFQATT, CDR2 SNEGSKA (reference sequence). Study-wide results and limits: Vaccine-associated CD4 TCRs ranged over spike, dominating at 160-218 and 743-854. Donors skewed white British and female; clonal diversity was possibly underestimated.

The specimen comprised peripheral blood, sampled on day 0 of AZD1222 vaccination. The clonotype was recovered from an adult in good health. The chain is built from TRBV20-1 and TRBJ2-3; 9 bases map to TRBD2. The CDR3 region has the DNA TGCAGTGCTAGTCTGACTAGCGGAACAGATACGCAGTATTTT. Its protein is CSASLTSGTDTQYF.